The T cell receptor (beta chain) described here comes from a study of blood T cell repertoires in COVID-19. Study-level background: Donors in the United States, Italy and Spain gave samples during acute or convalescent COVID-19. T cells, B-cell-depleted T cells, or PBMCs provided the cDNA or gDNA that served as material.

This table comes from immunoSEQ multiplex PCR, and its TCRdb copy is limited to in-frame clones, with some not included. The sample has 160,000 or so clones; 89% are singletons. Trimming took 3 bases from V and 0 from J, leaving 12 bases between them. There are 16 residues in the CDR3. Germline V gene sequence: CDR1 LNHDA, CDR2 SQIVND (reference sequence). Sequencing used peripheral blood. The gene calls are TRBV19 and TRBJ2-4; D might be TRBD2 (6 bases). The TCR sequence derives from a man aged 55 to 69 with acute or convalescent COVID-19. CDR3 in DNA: TGTGCCAGTAGTATCTGGGAGGTGGGAGCCAAAAACATTCAGTACTTC. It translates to CASSIWEVGAKNIQYF.